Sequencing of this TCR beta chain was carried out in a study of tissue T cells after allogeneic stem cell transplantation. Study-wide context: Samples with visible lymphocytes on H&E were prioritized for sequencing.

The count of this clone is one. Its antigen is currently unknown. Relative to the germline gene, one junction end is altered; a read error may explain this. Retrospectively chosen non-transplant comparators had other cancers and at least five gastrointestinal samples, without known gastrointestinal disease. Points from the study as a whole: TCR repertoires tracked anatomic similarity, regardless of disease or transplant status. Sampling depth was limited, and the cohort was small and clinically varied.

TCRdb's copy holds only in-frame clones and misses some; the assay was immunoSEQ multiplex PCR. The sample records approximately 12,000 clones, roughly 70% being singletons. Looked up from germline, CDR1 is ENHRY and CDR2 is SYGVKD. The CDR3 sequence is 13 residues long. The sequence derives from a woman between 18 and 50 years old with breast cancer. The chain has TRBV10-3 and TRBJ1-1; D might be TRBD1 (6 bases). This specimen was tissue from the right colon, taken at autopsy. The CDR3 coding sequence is TGTGCCAGCTTAGATGACAGGTACCCTGACGCTTTCTTT. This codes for CASLDDRYPDAFF.